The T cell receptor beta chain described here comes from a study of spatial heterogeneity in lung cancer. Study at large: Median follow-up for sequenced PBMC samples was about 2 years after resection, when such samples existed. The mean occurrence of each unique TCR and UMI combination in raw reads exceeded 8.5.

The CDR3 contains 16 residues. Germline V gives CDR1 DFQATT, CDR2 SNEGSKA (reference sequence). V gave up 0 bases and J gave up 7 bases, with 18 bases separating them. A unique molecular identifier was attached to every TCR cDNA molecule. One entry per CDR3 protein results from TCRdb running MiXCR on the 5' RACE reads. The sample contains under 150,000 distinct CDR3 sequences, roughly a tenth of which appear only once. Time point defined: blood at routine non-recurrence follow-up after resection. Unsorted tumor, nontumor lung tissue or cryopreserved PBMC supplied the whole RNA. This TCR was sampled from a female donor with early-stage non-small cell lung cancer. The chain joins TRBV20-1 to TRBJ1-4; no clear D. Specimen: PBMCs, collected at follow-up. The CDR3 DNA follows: TGCAGTGCTAGAGATATCTCCGGGAGCAGAAGTGAAAAACTGTTTTTT. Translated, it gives CSARDISGSRSEKLFF.